These 21 T cell receptor beta chains originate from one sample sequenced in a study of OX40 agonist ivuxolimab in advanced cancers. The method was the immunoSEQ multiplex PCR assay. Here the immuneACCESS table is served through TCRdb, limited to in-frame sequences with V and J called. Missing clones are a known gap in these copies; in checked studies unresolved V genes cover under half, and the rest lacks a known reason. Recorded for this sample are around 100,000 clones; about 90% of them occurred a single time. The ten top clones hold around 5.2% of the sample. Sequenced material: CD4+ or CD8+ T cells sorted from blood, taken in a trial of the OX40 agonist ivuxolimab. All receptors derive from an adult with an advanced solid tumor such as melanoma, head and neck, liver or kidney cancer.

The chain uses TRBV29-1 and TRBJ1-2, with D possibly TRBD1 on 6 matching bases. CDR3 length: 13 amino acids. CDR1 is SQVTM, CDR2 ANQGSEA, per germline. The V gene lost 7 bases and the J gene lost 2 bases, with 14 bases spanning the gap. CDR3 sequence: CSADPQGNYGYTF. The DNA for the CDR3 is TGCAGCGCCGACCCACAGGGCAACTATGGCTACACCTTC.

This clone was seen a few times. The chain joins TRBV18 to TRBJ2-7; no definite D call. The V gene's germline CDR1 is KGHSH and CDR2 LQKENI. The V end was cut by 4 bases, the J end by 3 bases, with 4 bases between. CDR3 size: 11 residues. CDR3 region: CASSQGYEQYF. The DNA for the CDR3 is TGTGCCAGCTCACAGGGCTACGAGCAGTACTTC.

The chain joins TRBV19 to TRBJ2-3; TRBD1 matches 7 bases. The CDR3 consists of 12 residues. Germline CDR1 LNHDA, CDR2 SQIVND (reference sequence). Trimming took 11 bases from V and 0 from J; bases not matched to a gene: 2. The CDR3 here is CAETGSTDTQYF. Here the CDR3 DNA reads TGTGCCGAGACAGGGAGCACAGATACGCAGTATTTT.

Concerning this clone: One end of the junction fails to match germline, which may point to a read error. The V call is TRBV7-9, the J call TRBJ1-2; D is possibly TRBD1 (5 bases). The CDR3 is made up of 15 amino acids. Germline V CDR1 and CDR2: SEHNR, FQNEAQ (reference sequence). The CDR3 spells CASSLEVGGEYGYTF. CDR3 sequence (DNA): TGTGCCAGCAGCTTAGAAGTGGGGGGAGAGTATGGCTACACTTTC. Looking up the rest from reference TRBV7-9 and TRBJ1-2 gives the full variable domain: DTGVSQNPRHKITKRGQNVTFRCDPISEHNRLYWYRQTLGQGPEFLTYFQNEAQLEKSRLLSDRFSAERPKGSFSTLEIQRTEQGDSAMYLCASSLEVGGEYGYTFGSGTRLTVV.

This clone has just a few counts. V and J are TRBV19 and TRBJ2-1, with 10 bases fitting TRBD2. V was clipped by 3 bases and J by 4 bases; unmatched bases: 9. CDR1 LNHDA and CDR2 SQIVND come from the germline V gene (reference sequence). This CDR3 is built from 17 residues. CDR3 residues: CASSIGASGSRYNEQFF. DNA for the CDR3: TGTGCCAGTAGTATCGGTGCTAGCGGGAGTCGATACAATGAGCAGTTCTTC.

This chain links TRBV19 with TRBJ1-2; D remains unclear. The CDR3 sequence is 15 residues long. V gave up 3 bases and J gave up 0 bases, with 11 bases separating them. Germline V gives CDR1 LNHDA, CDR2 SQIVND (reference sequence). CDR3 DNA: TGTGCCAGTAGTATGTCCGGGAAGCCTAACTATGGCTACACCTTC. Protein sequence: CASSMSGKPNYGYTF.

This chain joins TRBV7-8 and TRBJ2-7; unclear D gene. V was cut by 0 bases and J by 3 bases, with 9 bases left in between. The CDR3 totals 14 residues. Germline V gives CDR1 SGHVS, CDR2 FQNEAQ. CDR3 sequence (DNA): TGTGCCAGCAGCTTAGCGGTCCCCTACTACGAGCAGTACTTC. It is translated as CASSLAVPYYEQYF.

The chain has TRBV6-6 and TRBJ1-3; D not resolved. Germline CDR1 is MNHNY and CDR2 is SVGAGI (reference sequence). This CDR3 comprises 12 residues. V gave up 6 bases and J gave up 7 bases, with 10 bases separating them. The CDR3 DNA is TGTGCCAGCAGCCACGGTGGGAACACCATATATTTT. Translation gives CASSHGGNTIYF.

V usage is TRBV18 and J usage is TRBJ1-3; D gene unclear. Germline values: CDR1 KGHSH, CDR2 LQKENI. V shed 0 bases and J shed 2 bases, with 5 bases lying between them. The CDR3 runs to 14 residues. DNA of the CDR3: TGTGCCAGCTCACCACCGGGCACTGGAAACACCATATATTTT. Protein: CASSPPGTGNTIYF.

V is TRBV5-8 and J is TRBJ2-5, with D tentatively TRBD2 (6 bases). V was clipped by 6 bases and J by 4 bases, with 13 bases between them. The CDR3 consists of 13 residues. CDR1 SGHTS and CDR2 YDEGEE come from the germline V gene. CDR3 protein: CASIKRDLETQYF. The CDR3 DNA sequence: TGTGCCAGCATCAAACGGGACTTAGAGACCCAGTACTTC.

This clone has just one count. A junction end diverges from the germline sequence, so it may reflect a read error. The rearrangement joins TRBV19 to TRBJ2-5; TRBD2 matches at 7 bases. CDR3 size: 16 residues. Germline CDR1 reads LNHDA; CDR2 reads SQIVND (reference sequence). CDR3 in amino acids: CASSIDGSGMQGTQYF. The DNA of the CDR3 is TGTGCCAGTAGTATAGATGGCAGCGGGATGCAAGGGACCCAGTACTTC.

The chain is built from TRBV4-3 and TRBJ2-3, with 8 bases lining up with TRBD1. CDR1 and CDR2 from the germline V gene are LGHNA and YSLEER. The CDR3 has 16 amino acids. The V gene end was trimmed by 4 bases and the J gene end by 3 bases; junction bases not matched to a gene: 9. The CDR3 region has the DNA TGCGCCAGCAGCCCCGACCCGCAGGGGGCTACAGATACGCAGTATTTT. Amino acid sequence: CASSPDPQGATDTQYF.

This chain connects TRBV18 to TRBJ1-5; D is ambiguous. The CDR3 spans 16 residues. CDR1 is KGHSH, CDR2 LQKENI, per germline. With 3 bases removed from V and 1 base from J, the gap between germline ends came to 13 bases. CDR3 in amino acids: CASSPIAAGSNQPQHF. The CDR3 nucleotides read TGTGCCAGCTCACCTATTGCGGCCGGGAGCAATCAGCCCCAGCATTTT.

The rearrangement uses TRBV7-8 and TRBJ2-4; D not certain. Germline V gene lookup returns CDR1 SGHVS and CDR2 FQNEAQ. Trimming removed 1 base at V and 5 bases at J, with 6 bases between. The CDR3 covers 13 residues. CDR3 nucleotide sequence: TGTGCCAGCAGCTTAGTAGGCCAAAACATTCAGTACTTC. It codes for CASSLVGQNIQYF.

This clone was observed a single time. This rearrangement joins TRBV7-9 to TRBJ2-5; 12 nucleotides match TRBD2. The CDR3 contains 15 residues. Looked up from germline, CDR1 is SEHNR and CDR2 is FQNEAQ (reference sequence). Trimming cost V 6 bases and J 5 bases; bases outside gene matches: 7. CDR3 amino acids: CASRTSGGHGETQYF. In DNA, the CDR3 is TGTGCCAGCAGAACTAGCGGGGGGCACGGCGAGACCCAGTACTTC.

This clone was detected only once. The chain uses TRBV6-5 and TRBJ1-2; 7 positions agree with TRBD1. Germline lookup yields CDR1 MNHEY and CDR2 SVGAGI. CDR3 size: 13 residues. Losses at the gene ends were 4 bases for V and 7 bases for J; bases not matched to a gene: 6. The CDR3 region has the DNA TGTGCCAGCAGTTCGAGGGGGCGTGGTGGCTACACCTTC. This codes for CASSSRGRGGYTF.

The V call is TRBV2, the J call TRBJ2-3; TRBD1 matches 11 bases. The CDR3 is 15 residues long. Trimming removed 5 bases from V and 4 bases from J; junction bases left unmatched: 5. Per germline, CDR1 SNHLY and CDR2 FYNNEI. In nucleotides, the CDR3 is TGTGCCAGCAGTCAAAGGACAGGGGGCGCAGATACGCAGTATTTT. Translation gives CASSQRTGGADTQYF.

This chain uses TRBV6-6 with TRBJ1-1; D gene ambiguous. This CDR3 is 12 amino acids long. The V gene lost 6 bases and the J gene lost 5 bases, with 10 bases spanning the gap. Germline V gives CDR1 MNHNY, CDR2 SVGAGI (reference sequence). This CDR3 is CASRVGRTEAFF. DNA of the CDR3: TGTGCCAGCAGAGTCGGGCGGACTGAAGCTTTCTTT.

V is TRBV7-2 and J is TRBJ2-5; 8 nucleotides agree with TRBD2. J lost 0 bases, V lost 0 bases, and 12 bases had no gene match. Germline CDR1 and CDR2: SGHTA and FQGNSA. The CDR3 runs to 19 residues. Here the CDR3 DNA reads TGTGCCAGCAGCTTAGCGGAGGCACACTTGACTAGCGACCAAGAGACCCAGTACTTC. Translated, it gives CASSLAEAHLTSDQETQYF.

This clone appeared once. This CDR3 reads CASSGWTDYEQYF. The CDR3 nucleotides read TGTGCCAGTTCGGGGTGGACAGACTACGAGCAGTACTTC. The genes are TRBV7-2 and TRBJ2-7; possibly TRBD1 for D (6 bases). Germline V gene data show CDR1 as SGHTA and CDR2 as FQGNSA. The CDR3 is 13 amino acids. Trimming removed 9 bases from V and 3 bases from J, with 15 bases in between.

The chain couples TRBV4-1 to TRBJ2-5; D not certain. The CDR3 runs 12 residues. The V gene's germline CDR1 is MGHRA and CDR2 YSYEKL. V was shortened by 0 bases and J by 4 bases, with 3 bases between the two germline ends. CDR3 sequence (DNA): TGCGCCAGCAGCCAAGATTTAGAGACCCAGTACTTC. This translates into CASSQDLETQYF.